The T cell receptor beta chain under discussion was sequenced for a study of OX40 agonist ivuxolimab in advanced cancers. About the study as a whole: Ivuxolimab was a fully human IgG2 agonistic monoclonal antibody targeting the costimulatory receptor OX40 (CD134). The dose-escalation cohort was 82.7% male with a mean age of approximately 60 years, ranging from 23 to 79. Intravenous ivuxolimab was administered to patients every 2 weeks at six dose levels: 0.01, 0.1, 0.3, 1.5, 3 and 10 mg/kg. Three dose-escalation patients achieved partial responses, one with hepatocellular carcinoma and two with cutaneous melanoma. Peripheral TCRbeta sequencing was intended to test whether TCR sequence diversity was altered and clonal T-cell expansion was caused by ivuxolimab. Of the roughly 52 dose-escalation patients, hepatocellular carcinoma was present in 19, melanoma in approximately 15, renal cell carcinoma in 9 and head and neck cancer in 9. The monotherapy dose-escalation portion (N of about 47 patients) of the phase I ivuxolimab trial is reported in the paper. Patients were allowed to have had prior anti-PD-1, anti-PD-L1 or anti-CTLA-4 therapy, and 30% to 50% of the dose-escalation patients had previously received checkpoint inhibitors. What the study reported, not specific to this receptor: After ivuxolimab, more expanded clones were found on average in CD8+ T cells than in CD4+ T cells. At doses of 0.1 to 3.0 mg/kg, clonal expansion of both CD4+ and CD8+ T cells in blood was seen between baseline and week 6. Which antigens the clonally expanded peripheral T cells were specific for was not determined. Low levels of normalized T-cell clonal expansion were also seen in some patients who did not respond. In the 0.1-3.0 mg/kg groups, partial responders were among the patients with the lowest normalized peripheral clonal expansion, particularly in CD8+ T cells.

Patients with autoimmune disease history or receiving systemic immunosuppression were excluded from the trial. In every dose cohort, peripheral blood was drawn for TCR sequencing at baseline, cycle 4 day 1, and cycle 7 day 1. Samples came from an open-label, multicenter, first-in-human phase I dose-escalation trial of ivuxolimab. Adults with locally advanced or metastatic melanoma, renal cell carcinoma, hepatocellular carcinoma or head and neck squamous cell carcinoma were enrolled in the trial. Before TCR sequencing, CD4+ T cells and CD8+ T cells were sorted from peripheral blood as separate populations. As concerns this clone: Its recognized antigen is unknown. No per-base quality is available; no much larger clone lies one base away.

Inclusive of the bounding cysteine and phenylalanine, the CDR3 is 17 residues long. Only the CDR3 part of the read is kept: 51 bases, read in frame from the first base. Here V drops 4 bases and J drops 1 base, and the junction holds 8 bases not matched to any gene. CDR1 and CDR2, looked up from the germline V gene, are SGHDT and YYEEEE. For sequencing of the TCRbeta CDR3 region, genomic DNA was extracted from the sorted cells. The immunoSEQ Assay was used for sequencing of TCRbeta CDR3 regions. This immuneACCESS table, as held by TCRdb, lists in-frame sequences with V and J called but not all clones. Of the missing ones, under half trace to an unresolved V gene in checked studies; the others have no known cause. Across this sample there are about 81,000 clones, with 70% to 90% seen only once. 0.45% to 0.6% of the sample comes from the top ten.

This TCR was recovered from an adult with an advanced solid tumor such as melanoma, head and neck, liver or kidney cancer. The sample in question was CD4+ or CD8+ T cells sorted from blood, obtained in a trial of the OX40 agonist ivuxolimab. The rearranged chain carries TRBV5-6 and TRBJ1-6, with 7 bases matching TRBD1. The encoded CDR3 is CASSPGQAGSYNSPLHF. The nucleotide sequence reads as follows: TGTGCCAGCAGCCCTGGACAGGCCGGGTCCTATAATTCACCCCTCCACTTT. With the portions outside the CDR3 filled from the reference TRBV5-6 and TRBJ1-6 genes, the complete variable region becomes DAGVTQSPTHLIKTRGQQVTLRCSPKSGHDTVSWYQQALGQGPQFIFQYYEEEERQRGNFPDRFSGHQFPNYSSELNVNALLLGDSALYLCASSPGQAGSYNSPLHFGNGTRLTVT.